A single sample is the source of the 5 T cell receptor beta chains below, sequenced in a study of Graves' ophthalmopathy and Graves' hyperthyroidism. The TCR beta CDR3 regions underwent amplification from RNA transcripts. The library came from an HTBI-primed first-round RT-PCR and a second-round multiplex PCR. TCRdb itself ran the multiplex PCR reads through MiXCR, one entry per CDR3 protein. The sample has some 360,000 distinct CDR3 sequences, about 18% seen once. Material for sequencing was peripheral blood. The receptor set was obtained from an adult woman with stable Graves' hyperthyroidism.

The V call is TRBV7-8, the J call TRBJ1-3; TRBD1 agrees at 8 bases. The V gene's germline CDR1 is SGHVS and CDR2 FQNEAQ. This CDR3 has 15 amino acids. V gave up 4 bases and J gave up 2 bases; unmatched junction bases: 4. The CDR3 DNA follows: TGTGCCAGCAGCTCGTCGACAGGGGCTGGAAACACCATATATTTT. Amino acids: CASSSSTGAGNTIYF. Full variable domain (missing parts from reference TRBV7-8 and TRBJ1-3): GAGVSQSPRYKVAKRGQDVALRCDPISGHVSLFWYQQALGQGPEFLTYFQNEAQLDKSGLPSDRFFAERPEGSVSTLKIQRTQQEDSAVYLCASSSSTGAGNTIYFGEGSWLTVV.

A note on this clonotype: No conserved phenylalanine or tryptophan is present at the end of the CDR3, so a read error is the likely explanation. It is unclear where the CDR3 begins or ends on the DNA, so no DNA is shown, and the CDR3 is as TCRdb lists it. The J gene is TRBJ2-7, the V gene TRBV7-2; TRBD1, the D gene given by the table, was not confirmed from the DNA. Germline-derived CDR1 and CDR2 are SGHTA and FQGNSA. The CDR3 has 15 amino acids, counting both end residues. CDR3 protein: CASTLGPPGAYEQCL.

This clonotype was seen at least ten times. This chain uses TRBV11-2 with TRBJ2-5; D may be TRBD1 (6 bases). Trimming shortened V by 5 bases and J by 7 bases, and 23 bases separated the two germline ends. The germline CDR1 and CDR2 sequences are SGHAT and FQNNGV. The CDR3 is 16 amino acids. The CDR3 region is CASSRRTFGRGLTQYF. CDR3 bases: TGTGCCAGCAGCCGACGGACATTCGGTAGGGGGTTGACCCAGTACTTC. Full variable domain (remainder filled in from reference TRBV11-2 and TRBJ2-5): EAGVAQSPRYKIIEKRQSVAFWCNPISGHATLYWYQQILGQGPKLLIQFQNNGVVDDSQLPKDRFSAERLKGVDSTLKIQPAKLEDSAVYLCASSRRTFGRGLTQYFGPGTRLLVL.

A few counts support this clonotype. The V gene is TRBV27, the J gene TRBJ1-6; 7 bases fit TRBD1. The CDR3 consists of 12 residues. The germline CDR1 and CDR2 sequences are MNHEY and SMNVEV (reference sequence). V shed 6 bases and J 13 bases; nucleotides not matched to a gene: 6. For the CDR3, the DNA is TGTGCCAGCAGGACAACAGGGGAGCCCCTCCACTTT. Its translation: CASRTTGEPLHF.

This clonotype has ten or more counts. The rearrangement joins TRBV11-2 to TRBJ1-6; no definite D call. V lost 2 bases and J 4 bases, leaving 9 bases between the germline ends. The CDR3 is 15 amino acids. Per germline, CDR1 SGHAT and CDR2 FQNNGV. CDR3 sequence (DNA): TGTGCCAGCAGCTTATTAATACCTTATAATTCACCCCTCCACTTT. As protein: CASSLLIPYNSPLHF.